This TCR beta chain was observed in a study of T cell repertoires in cytomegalovirus infection. For this clonotype: Its matching antigen is unknown.

One entry per CDR3 protein results from TCRdb running MiXCR on the reads. In the table there are about 270,000 distinct CDR3 sequences, 20% to 25% of which are singletons. Sample: cultured PBMCs, taken from culture after CMV antigen stimulation. This TCR came from a human donor in good health (CMV status not recorded). Some clones in this sample may be carry-over from other donors' samples.

The DNA for the CDR3 is TGTGCCAGCAGCTTCGGATCAGGCACTGAAGCTTTCTTT. Translation: CASSFGSGTEAFF. The rearrangement joins TRBV7-6 to TRBJ1-1; no clear D gene. Trimming left V 3 bases short and J 4 bases short, with 9 bases between. CDR1 and CDR2 from the germline V gene are SGHVS and FNYEAQ. This CDR3 contains 13 residues.